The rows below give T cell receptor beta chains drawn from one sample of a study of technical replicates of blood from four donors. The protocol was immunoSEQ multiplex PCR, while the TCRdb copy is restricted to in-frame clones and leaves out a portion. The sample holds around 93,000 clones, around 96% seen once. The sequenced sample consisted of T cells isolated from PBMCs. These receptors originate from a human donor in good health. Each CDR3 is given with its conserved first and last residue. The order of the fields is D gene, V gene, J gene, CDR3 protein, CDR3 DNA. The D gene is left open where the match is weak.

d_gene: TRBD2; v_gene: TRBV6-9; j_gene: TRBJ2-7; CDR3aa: CASSVSGSGRALYEQYF; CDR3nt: TGTGCCAGCAGCGTATCGGGTAGCGGGAGGGCCCTCTACGAGCAGTACTTC
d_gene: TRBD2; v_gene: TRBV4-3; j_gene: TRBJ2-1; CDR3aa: CASSQDTSGSYNEQFF; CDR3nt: TGCGCCAGCAGCCAAGATACTAGCGGAAGCTACAATGAGCAGTTCTTC
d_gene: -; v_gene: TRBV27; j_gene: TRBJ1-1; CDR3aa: CASSLGGGVSGAFF; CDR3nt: TGTGCCAGCAGTTTGGGGGGTGGGGTTAGTGGAGCTTTCTTT
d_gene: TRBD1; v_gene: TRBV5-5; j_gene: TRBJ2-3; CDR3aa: CASSSPRGQGKSTDTQYF; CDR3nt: TGTGCCAGCAGCTCCCCCAGAGGACAGGGCAAAAGCACAGATACGCAGTATTTT
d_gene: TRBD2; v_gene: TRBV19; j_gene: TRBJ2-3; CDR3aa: CASSTGTSGRGESTDTQYF; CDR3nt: TGTGCCAGTAGTACTGGGACTAGCGGGAGAGGTGAGAGCACAGATACGCAGTATTTT
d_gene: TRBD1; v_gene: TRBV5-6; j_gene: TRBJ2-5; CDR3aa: CASSSRGTGPGTQYF; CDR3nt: TGTGCCAGCAGCTCCCGAGGGACAGGTCCAGGGACCCAGTACTTC
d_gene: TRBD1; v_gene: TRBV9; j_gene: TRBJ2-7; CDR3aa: CASSVGGQGYYEQYF; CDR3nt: TGTGCCAGCAGCGTAGGGGGACAGGGCTACTACGAGCAGTACTTC
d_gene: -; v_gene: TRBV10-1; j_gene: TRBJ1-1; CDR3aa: CASSESGGLSTEAFF; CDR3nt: TGCGCCAGCAGTGAGTCGGGGGGGCTGAGTACTGAAGCTTTCTTT
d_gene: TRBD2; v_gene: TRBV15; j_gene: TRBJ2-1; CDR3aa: CATSRAGGFNEQFF; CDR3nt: TGTGCCACCAGCAGAGCGGGAGGCTTTAATGAGCAGTTCTTC
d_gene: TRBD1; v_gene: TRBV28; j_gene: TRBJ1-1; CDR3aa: CASSVGQLNTEAFF; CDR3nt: TGTGCCAGCAGTGTGGGACAGTTGAACACTGAAGCTTTCTTT
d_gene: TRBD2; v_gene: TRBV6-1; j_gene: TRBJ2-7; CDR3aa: CASSEWTSGKGEQYF; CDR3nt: TGTGCCAGCAGTGAATGGACTAGCGGGAAGGGCGAGCAGTACTTC
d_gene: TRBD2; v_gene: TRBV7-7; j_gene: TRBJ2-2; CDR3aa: CASSLAGGVNTGELFF; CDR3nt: TGTGCTAGCAGCTTAGCGGGAGGGGTGAACACCGGGGAGCTGTTTTTT
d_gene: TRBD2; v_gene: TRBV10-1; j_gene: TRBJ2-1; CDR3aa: CASRAIAGEGDEQFF; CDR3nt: TGCGCCAGCAGGGCGATAGCGGGAGAGGGGGATGAGCAGTTCTTC
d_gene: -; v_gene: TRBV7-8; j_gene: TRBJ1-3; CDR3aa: CASSITGSSGNTIYF; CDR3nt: TGTGCCAGCAGCATAACAGGGAGCTCTGGAAACACCATATATTTT